This T cell receptor beta chain was recorded in a study of blood T cell repertoires in COVID-19. Profiling relied on immunoSEQ multiplex PCR, and the TCRdb table lists in-frame clones only, not all of them. Among more than 300,000 clones listed, about 90% were seen once. V lost 7 bases and J lost 0, with 11 bases in between. The CDR3 covers 14 residues. The V gene's germline CDR1 is SGDLS and CDR2 YYNGEE. The receptor was derived from a woman between 40 and 55 years old with COVID-19, enrolled during active disease. Sequenced sample: peripheral blood. The J gene is TRBJ1-3, the V gene TRBV9; unclear D gene. This CDR3 is CASGMGSSGNTIYF. DNA of the CDR3: TGTGCCAGCGGAATGGGGAGCTCTGGAAACACCATATATTTT.